These 24 T cell receptor beta chains share one sample of origin, sequenced in a study of early T cells in non-severe SARS-CoV-2 infection. MiXCR, applied by TCRdb to the 5' RACE reads, yields one record per CDR3 protein. The sample includes 20,000 to 25,000 distinct CDR3 sequences, 4% to 5.5% seen only once; the top ten take around 20%. The sample was whole blood. These receptors all come from an adult who was a healthcare worker with PCR-confirmed SARS-CoV-2 infection or an uninfected control (not recorded which).

The V and J genes are TRBV6-2 or TRBV6-3 and TRBJ2-1; D not resolved. V was clipped by 5 bases and J by 5 bases, with 10 bases between them. From germline, CDR1 is MNHEY and CDR2 SVGEGT. The CDR3 extends over 13 amino acids. The CDR3 is CASSLARHNEQFF. The CDR3 region has the DNA TGTGCCAGCAGTCTTGCGCGGCACAATGAGCAGTTCTTC.

This clonotype was counted ten times or more. The chain links TRBV28 to TRBJ1-2; no reliable D call. The CDR3 loop spans 12 amino acids. The germline gives CDR1 MDHEN, CDR2 SYDVKM. The V end lost 10 bases, the J end lost 4 bases, and 13 bases lay between the germline ends. The CDR3 coding sequence is TGTGCCACCTCATATTCTGGCTATGGCTACACCTTC. This sequence encodes CATSYSGYGYTF.

This clonotype came up many times. At one boundary the junction diverges from the germline segment, which might be a read error. V usage is TRBV15 and J usage is TRBJ1-2, with 7 bases fitting TRBD1. Germline V gene sequence: CDR1 LNHNV, CDR2 YYDKDF (reference sequence). The CDR3 is 12 residues long. CDR3 sequence reads: CATSRDYTDRDF. The CDR3 DNA reads as TGTGCCACCAGCAGAGATTACACTGACAGGGACTTC. The full variable domain, with the rest looked up from reference TRBV15 and TRBJ1-2, is DAMVIQNPRYQVTQFGKPVTLSCSQTLNHNVMYWYQQKSSQAPKLLFHYYDKDFNNEADTPDNFQSRRPNTSFCFLDIRSPGLGDTAMYLCATSRDYTDRDFGSGTRLTVV.

This chain links TRBV7-2 with TRBJ2-1; 7 nucleotides align to TRBD1. The CDR3 sequence is 15 residues long. Germline V gene data show CDR1 as SGHTA and CDR2 as FQGNSA. V shed 5 bases and J 1 base; nucleotides not matched to a gene: 5. CDR3 loop: CASSPMTGSYNEQFF. The CDR3 nucleotides are TGTGCCAGCAGCCCCATGACAGGGTCCTACAATGAGCAGTTCTTC.

This clonotype was picked up one time. At one end, the junction sequence differs from germline, possibly due to a read error. The chain joins TRBV11-1 to TRBJ2-7, with unresolved D. The germline CDR1 and CDR2 sequences are SGHAT and FQDESV (reference sequence). CDR3 size: 15 residues. The CDR3 here is CTSSFQSGQPYEQYF. The CDR3 DNA follows: TGTACCAGCAGCTTTCAATCCGGGCAGCCCTACGAGCAGTACTTC. Full variable domain (outside the CDR3, taken from reference TRBV11-1 and TRBJ2-7): EAEVAQSPRYKITEKSQAVAFWCDPISGHATLYWYRQILGQGPELLVQFQDESVVDDSQLPKDRFSAERLKGVDSTLKIQPAELGDSAMYLCTSSFQSGQPYEQYFGPGTRLTVT.

V gene TRBV7-9 combines with J gene TRBJ1-5, with a tentative D call TRBD1 (5 bases). CDR3 size: 14 residues. The germline V gene has CDR1 SEHNR and CDR2 FQNEAQ (reference sequence). Trimming left V 6 bases short and J 5 bases short, with 14 bases between. The DNA for the CDR3 is TGTGCCAGCAGTATTGGGGGTTTGGATCAGCCCCAGCATTTT. This gives the protein CASSIGGLDQPQHF.

This clonotype was detected many times. J is TRBJ2-7 and V is TRBV10-3, with D perhaps matching TRBD1 (6 bases). The CDR3 totals 17 residues. Trimming took 6 bases from V and 1 from J, leaving 22 bases between them. Germline values: CDR1 ENHRY, CDR2 SYGVKD. The CDR3 spells CAIRPNFRGHTSYEQYF. The CDR3 DNA follows: TGTGCCATCAGGCCAAACTTCAGGGGTCACACTTCCTACGAGCAGTACTTC.

The CDR3 spells CASSESWGTKVGELFF. The CDR3 DNA is TGCGCCAGCAGTGAGTCCTGGGGGACTAAGGTCGGGGAGCTGTTTTTT. The rearrangement joins TRBV10-2 to TRBJ2-2; 7 bases are a match to TRBD2. V was clipped by 0 bases and J by 7 bases; unmatched bases: 8. Germline CDR1 is WSHSY and CDR2 is SAAADI. This CDR3 comprises 16 residues.

The table lists this clonotype with many counts. The V gene is TRBV7-9, the J gene TRBJ2-1; 13 bases line up with TRBD2. CDR1 and CDR2 from the germline V gene are SEHNR and FQNEAQ (reference sequence). Germline trimming cut 5 bases from V and 6 bases from J; bases unmatched to any gene: 7. The length of the CDR3 is 16 residues. The CDR3 DNA reads as TGTGCCAGCAGCCCCAGACTAGCGGGAGGCTCCAATGAGCAGTTCTTC. Amino acids: CASSPRLAGGSNEQFF.

The CDR3: CASSLAVASGDQSTDTQYF. CDR3 nucleotides: TGTGCCAGCAGCTTAGCGGTTGCTAGCGGGGATCAAAGCACAGATACGCAGTATTTT. The chain uses TRBV7-9 and TRBJ2-3, with 9 bases aligning to TRBD2. Germline V gene data show CDR1 as SEHNR and CDR2 as FQNEAQ (reference sequence). J gave up 0 bases and V 0 bases, and 10 bases lay outside the gene matches. The CDR3 totals 19 residues.

There are many counts of this clonotype. This chain connects TRBV10-3 to TRBJ1-1; 10 bases align to TRBD1. Germline-derived CDR1 and CDR2 are ENHRY and SYGVKD. V lost 0 bases to trimming and J lost 5 bases; unmatched junction nucleotides: 6. The CDR3 runs to 16 residues. In DNA, the CDR3 is TGTGCCATCAGTGAGTCAGGGACAGGGGCGCAAACTGAAGCTTTCTTT. As protein: CAISESGTGAQTEAFF.

This clonotype has ten or more counts. The chain combines TRBV6-5 with TRBJ1-2; TRBD1 agrees at 10 bases. The germline gives CDR1 MNHEY, CDR2 SVGAGI. J was trimmed by 4 bases and V by 1 base; bases with no gene match: 6. This CDR3 region has 16 residues. The CDR3 region has the DNA TGTGCCAGCAGTTACTACCGGACAGGGGGAGGCTATGGCTACACCTTC. Its translation is CASSYYRTGGGYGYTF.

This clonotype was seen many times. V and J are TRBV28 and TRBJ1-5, with D unclear. Germline-derived CDR1 and CDR2 are MDHEN and SYDVKM. Trimming shortened V by 2 bases and J by 3 bases, and 2 bases separated the two germline ends. CDR3 length: 12 amino acids. CDR3 DNA: TGTGCCAGCAGTTTACTCAATCAGCCCCAGCATTTT. Protein product: CASSLLNQPQHF. Drawing the rest from reference TRBV28 and TRBJ1-5, the complete variable domain is DVKVTQSSRYLVKRTGEKVFLECVQDMDHENMFWYRQDPGLGLRLIYFSYDVKMKEKGDIPEGYSVSREKKERFSLILESASTNQTSMYLCASSLLNQPQHFGDGTRLSIL.

There are a few counts of this clonotype. The chain employs TRBV12-3 or TRBV12-4 and TRBJ2-7, with TRBD2 as a possible D gene (8 bases). The CDR3 is 16 amino acids. Trimming left V 7 bases short and J 3 bases short, with 22 bases between. The CDR3 sequence: CASNHAPGGGLYEQYF. CDR3 bases: TGTGCCAGCAACCACGCCCCGGGAGGGGGCCTCTACGAGCAGTACTTC.

CDR3 region: CASSPDRGFTSGDSYEQYF. The DNA of the CDR3 is TGTGCCAGTAGTCCGGACAGGGGATTTACCAGCGGGGACTCCTACGAGCAGTACTTC. The gene calls are TRBV19 and TRBJ2-7; 9 nucleotides align to TRBD1. J was trimmed by 0 bases and V by 5 bases; bases with no gene match: 17. The CDR3 spans 19 residues. The germline V gene has CDR1 LNHDA and CDR2 SQIVND (reference sequence).

At least ten counts were recorded for this clonotype. The chain carries TRBV6-2 or TRBV6-3 and TRBJ2-7; D unresolved. This CDR3 contains 15 residues. The germline V gene has CDR1 MNHEY and CDR2 SVGEGT. Trimming removed 2 bases at V and 5 bases at J, with 16 bases between. In DNA form, the CDR3 reads TGTGCCAGCAGTTACGCCCTAACCTCGCCCCACGAGCAGTACTTC. This codes for CASSYALTSPHEQYF.

The table lists this clonotype with many counts. This chain links TRBV6-1 with TRBJ2-7; D may be TRBD1 (6 bases). CDR1 and CDR2 (germline): MNHNS, SASEGT. The CDR3 loop spans 13 amino acids. The germline V and J ends were trimmed by 9 bases and 1 base, with 13 bases remaining between them. CDR3 nucleotide sequence: TGTGCCAGTCACAGGGAATTTTCCTACGAGCAGTACTTC. Protein sequence: CASHREFSYEQYF.

This clonotype was observed many times. The chain carries TRBV11-2 and TRBJ2-2; 11 bases are shared with TRBD2. The V gene end was trimmed by 5 bases and the J gene end by 5 bases; junction bases not matched to a gene: 7. Germline V gene sequence: CDR1 SGHAT, CDR2 FQNNGV. CDR3 length: 16 amino acids. The CDR3 loop is CASSALAGGGTGELFF. The CDR3 nucleotides read TGTGCCAGCAGCGCGCTAGCGGGAGGCGGAACCGGGGAGCTGTTTTTT.

This clonotype was observed many times. V is TRBV4-2 and J is TRBJ1-2, with unresolved D. CDR1 is LGHNA, CDR2 YNFKEQ, per germline. CDR3 size: 14 residues. V gave up 0 bases and J gave up 0 bases, with 5 bases separating them. CDR3 in amino acids: CASSQERTNYGYTF. In DNA, the CDR3 is TGTGCCAGCAGCCAAGAAAGAACTAACTATGGCTACACCTTC.

The chain is built from TRBV4-3 and TRBJ2-1; 9 bases are shared with TRBD2. The V segment lost 3 bases and the J segment 3 bases; nucleotides outside the gene matches: 9. Looked up from germline, CDR1 is LGHNA and CDR2 is YSLEER. The CDR3 extends over 17 amino acids. As DNA, the CDR3 is TGCGCCAGCAGCCAGGGTCCTCCAGCGGGAGGCTACAATGAGCAGTTCTTC. As protein: CASSQGPPAGGYNEQFF.

This clonotype was seen repeatedly, ten times or more. V and J are TRBV6-2 or TRBV6-3 and TRBJ2-3, with D perhaps TRBD2 (6 bases). V was cut by 0 bases and J by 0 bases, with 19 bases left in between. Germline CDR1 reads MNHEY; CDR2 reads SVGEGT. CDR3 length: 19 amino acids. The CDR3 loop reads CASSYSIGSGDLSTDTQYF. CDR3 DNA sequence: TGTGCCAGCAGTTACTCGATCGGTAGCGGAGATCTTAGCACAGATACGCAGTATTTT.

This clonotype has at least ten counts. This rearrangement joins TRBV5-1 to TRBJ2-7; 7 bases fit TRBD1. The CDR3 is 15 amino acids. V gave up 2 bases and J gave up 6 bases; unmatched junction bases: 11. Germline CDR1 reads SGHRS; CDR2 reads YFSETQ. DNA for the CDR3: TGCGCCAGCAGCTTAGGGACAGTAAAGATGGGCGAGCAGTACTTC. This encodes CASSLGTVKMGEQYF.

This clonotype was found a few times. The chain carries TRBV2 and TRBJ2-7; 7 bases fit TRBD1. This CDR3 contains 14 residues. J was trimmed by 2 bases and V by 5 bases; bases with no gene match: 6. Germline-derived CDR1 and CDR2 are SNHLY and FYNNEI. CDR3 residues: CASSTGTVTYEQYF. CDR3 nucleotide sequence: TGTGCCAGCAGTACCGGGACAGTTACCTACGAGCAGTACTTC.

Turning to this clonotype: A much larger clone lies one base from this, so it may be a read error. V and J are TRBV9 and TRBJ2-1, with 9 bases identical to TRBD2. CDR3 length: 17 amino acids. Germline values: CDR1 SGDLS, CDR2 YYNGEE. Here the CDR3 reads CASNLGAAGGLRDEQIF. In DNA, the CDR3 is TGTGCCAGCAACCTAGGGGCGGCGGGAGGGCTTCGGGATGAGCAGATCTTC.